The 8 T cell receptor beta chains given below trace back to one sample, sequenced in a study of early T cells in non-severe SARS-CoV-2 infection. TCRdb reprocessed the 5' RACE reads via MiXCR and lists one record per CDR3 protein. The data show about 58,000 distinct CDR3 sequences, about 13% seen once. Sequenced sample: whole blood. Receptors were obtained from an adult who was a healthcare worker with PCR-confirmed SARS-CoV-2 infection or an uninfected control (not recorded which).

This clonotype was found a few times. The chain's CDR3 is CASRGTAATGELFF. CDR3 bases: TGTGCCAGCAGGGGGACAGCAGCCACCGGGGAGCTGTTTTTT. V and J are TRBV2 and TRBJ2-2, with 7 bases that match TRBD1. The germline gives CDR1 SNHLY, CDR2 FYNNEI. Germline trimming cut 6 bases from V and 4 bases from J; bases unmatched to any gene: 5. The CDR3 runs to 14 residues.

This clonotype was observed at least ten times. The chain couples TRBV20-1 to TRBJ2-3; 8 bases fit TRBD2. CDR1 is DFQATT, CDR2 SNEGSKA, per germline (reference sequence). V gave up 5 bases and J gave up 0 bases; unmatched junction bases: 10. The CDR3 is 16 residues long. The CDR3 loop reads CSAHESGGPSTDTQYF. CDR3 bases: TGCAGTGCTCATGAGTCGGGGGGGCCAAGCACAGATACGCAGTATTTT.

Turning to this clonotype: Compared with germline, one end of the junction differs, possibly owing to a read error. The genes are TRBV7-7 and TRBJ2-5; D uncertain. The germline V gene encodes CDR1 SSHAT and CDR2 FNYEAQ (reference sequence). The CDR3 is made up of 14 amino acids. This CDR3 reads CASSLEAAGETQYF. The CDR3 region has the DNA TGTGCTAGCAGCTTAGAGGCTGCCGGGGAGACCCAGTACTTC.

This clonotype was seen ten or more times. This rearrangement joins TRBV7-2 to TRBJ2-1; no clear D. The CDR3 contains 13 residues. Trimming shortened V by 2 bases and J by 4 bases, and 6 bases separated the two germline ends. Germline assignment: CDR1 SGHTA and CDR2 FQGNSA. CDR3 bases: TGTGCCAGCAGCTTATCATTATACAATGAGCAGTTCTTC. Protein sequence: CASSLSLYNEQFF.

In nucleotides, the CDR3 is TGTGCCAGCAGTTTTCGAGGGGGTATTTACGAGCAGTACTTC. Its protein product is CASSFRGGIYEQYF. The chain recombines TRBV28 with TRBJ2-7, with D possibly matching TRBD1 (6 bases). The germline V and J ends were trimmed by 3 bases and 4 bases, with 13 bases remaining between them. The CDR3 covers 14 residues. CDR1 and CDR2 from the germline V gene are MDHEN and SYDVKM.

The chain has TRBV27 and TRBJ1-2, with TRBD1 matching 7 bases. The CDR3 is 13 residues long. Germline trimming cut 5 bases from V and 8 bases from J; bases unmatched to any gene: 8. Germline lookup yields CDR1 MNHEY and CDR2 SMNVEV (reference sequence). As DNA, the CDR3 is TGTGCCAGCAGTCCGACAGGGCAGAGGGGCTACACCTTC. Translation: CASSPTGQRGYTF.

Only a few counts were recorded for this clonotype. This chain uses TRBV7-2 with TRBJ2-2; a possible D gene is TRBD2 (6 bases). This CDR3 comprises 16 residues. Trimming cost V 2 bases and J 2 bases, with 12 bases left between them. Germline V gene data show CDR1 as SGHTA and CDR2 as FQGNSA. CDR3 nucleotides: TGTGCCAGCAGCTTAAGCCCCGGGAGAAACACCGGGGAGCTGTTTTTT. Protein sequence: CASSLSPGRNTGELFF.

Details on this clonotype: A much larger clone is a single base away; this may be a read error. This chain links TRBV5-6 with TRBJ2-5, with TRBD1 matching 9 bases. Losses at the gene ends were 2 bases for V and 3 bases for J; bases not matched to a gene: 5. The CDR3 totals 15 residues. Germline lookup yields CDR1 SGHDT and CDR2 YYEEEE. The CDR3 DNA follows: TGTGCCAGCAGCTTCGGGCGGGACAGGGAAGAGACCCAGTACTTC. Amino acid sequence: CASSFGRDREETQYF.